Listed here are 3 T cell receptor beta chains from one sample, sequenced in a study of shared clonotypes between healthy human individuals. Data came from immunoSEQ multiplex PCR; TCRdb stores just in-frame clones and leaves some out. The sample shows some 1 million clones, about 74% of them seen only once. The sample comprised memory CD4+ T cells sorted from blood. The subset was: CD45RA-negative fraction. All receptors come from a man aged 18 to 29 in good health.

This rearrangement joins TRBV5-6 to TRBJ2-7; a possible D gene is TRBD1 (6 bases). Trimming removed 6 bases at V and 3 bases at J, with 19 bases between. CDR3 length: 15 amino acids. Looked up from germline, CDR1 is SGHDT and CDR2 is YYEEEE. CDR3 residues: CASTEAGVLLYEQYF. In nucleotides, the CDR3 is TGTGCCAGCACTGAGGCAGGGGTCCTGCTCTACGAGCAGTACTTC.

J is TRBJ2-7 and V is TRBV6-6; tentative D call: TRBD1 (5 bases). The germline V gene encodes CDR1 MNHNY and CDR2 SVGAGI (reference sequence). This CDR3 region has 14 residues. Trimming removed 2 bases at V and 3 bases at J, with 11 bases between. CDR3 sequence (DNA): TGTGCCAGCAGTTACGGTGCAGGGAACTACGAGCAGTACTTC. It is translated as CASSYGAGNYEQYF.

In the case of this clone: The same CDR3 also results from other DNA sequences found in this sample. CDR3 nucleotides: TGTGCCAGCTCCCCGGGACAGGGAAATTCACCCCTCCACTTT. Its protein product is CASSPGQGNSPLHF. The chain combines TRBV18 with TRBJ1-6; 9 nucleotides align to TRBD1. V shed 6 bases, J shed 7 bases, and the junction held 4 bases outside the gene matches. Germline V gives CDR1 KGHSH, CDR2 LQKENI. The CDR3 has 14 residues.